The rows below give T cell receptor beta chains drawn from one sample of a study of beta chain features in type 1 diabetes. Libraries were prepared by immunoSEQ multiplex PCR; TCRdb keeps only in-frame clonotypes and omits some of them. The sample lists approximately 200,000 clones, more than 9% occurring once. The sample comprised naive CD4+ T cells from blood. These receptors originate from a woman aged 18-35 years in good health. The CDR3 runs from the conserved cysteine through the conserved F or W. A D gene is named only where the DNA matches it firmly. Clone size is shown for a subset of rows, as once, few, many or a class of expanded clone.

J gene	D gene	V gene	clone size	CDR3 protein	CDR3 DNA
TRBJ2-7	NA	TRBV7-2	many	CASSSARGRYF	TGTGCCAGCAGCTCCGCCCGGGGGAGGTACTTC
TRBJ1-2	NA	TRBV5-4	few	CASSLGQNGYTF	TGTGCCAGCAGCTTGGGCCAGAATGGCTACACCTTC
TRBJ2-1	NA	TRBV5-5	few	CASSSGGGSLNEQFF	TGTGCCAGCAGCTCTGGCGGGGGCTCCCTCAATGAGCAGTTCTTC
TRBJ1-5	NA	TRBV9	NA	CASSADGGNQPQHF	TGTGCCAGCAGCGCGGACGGGGGCAATCAGCCCCAGCATTTT
TRBJ2-7	TRBD1	TRBV5-4	few	CASSLGDRDLDEQYF	TGTGCCAGCAGCTTGGGGGACAGGGATCTGGACGAGCAGTACTTC
TRBJ2-7	NA	TRBV7-9	NA	CASRTRRGSSYEQYF	TGTGCCAGCAGGACCCGACGGGGGTCTTCCTACGAGCAGTACTTC
TRBJ1-1	NA	TRBV6-5	NA	CASSQKTGLAEAFF	TGTGCCAGCAGTCAAAAGACAGGACTGGCTGAAGCTTTCTTT
TRBJ2-3	NA	TRBV6-1	NA	CASSEGGPGPDTQYF	TGTGCCAGCAGTGAGGGGGGACCAGGGCCAGATACGCAGTATTTT
TRBJ1-2	NA	TRBV9	once	CASSGQATDRSYGYTF	TGTGCCAGCAGCGGCCAAGCGACCGACAGGTCCTATGGCTACACCTTC
TRBJ2-7	NA	TRBV4-2	NA	CASSQDRLDDEQYF	TGTGCCAGCAGCCAAGATCGACTAGACGACGAGCAGTACTTC
TRBJ2-3	NA	TRBV5-1	NA	CASSLEPEADTQYF	TGCGCCAGCAGCTTGGAACCAGAAGCAGATACGCAGTATTTT
TRBJ2-7	TRBD1	TRBV5-1	NA	CASSPRSGQGAVWYEQYF	TGCGCCAGCAGCCCCAGGTCGGGGCAGGGGGCGGTATGGTACGAGCAGTACTTC
TRBJ2-5	TRBD2	TRBV15	few	CATGPSGRLGETQYF	TGTGCCACCGGACCGAGCGGGAGATTGGGAGAGACCCAGTACTTC
TRBJ1-1	NA	TRBV2	NA	CASSESPGDMNTEAFF	TGTGCCAGCAGTGAAAGCCCAGGGGACATGAACACTGAAGCTTTCTTT
TRBJ2-1	TRBD2	TRBV6-6	few	CASSYLGGLEVNEQFF	TGTGCCAGCAGTTACTTAGGCGGACTAGAAGTCAATGAGCAGTTCTTC
TRBJ2-3	NA	TRBV27	few	CASSLRDATDTQYF	TGTGCCAGCAGTTTGCGGGACGCCACAGATACGCAGTATTTT
TRBJ1-2	TRBD1	TRBV5-1	NA	CASSLTGGGDGYTF	TGCGCCAGCAGCTTGACAGGGGGCGGGGATGGCTACACCTTC
TRBJ1-6	NA	TRBV28	NA	CASRRRNGASPLHF	TGTGCCAGCAGACGGAGAAACGGAGCGTCACCCCTCCACTTT
TRBJ2-7	NA	TRBV19	NA	CASSPASPYEQYF	TGTGCCAGTAGCCCCGCGAGCCCCTACGAGCAGTACTTC
TRBJ2-5	TRBD2	TRBV7-6	few	CASSFAGTGGETQYF	TGTGCCAGCAGCTTTGCGGGGACGGGGGGGGAGACCCAGTACTTC
TRBJ1-1	TRBD1	TRBV2	NA	CASGQGDGTEAFF	TGTGCCAGCGGACAGGGCGACGGCACTGAAGCTTTCTTT
TRBJ1-1	TRBD1	TRBV29-1	few	CSVDRGQGAYTEAFF	TGCAGCGTTGACCGGGGACAGGGGGCATACACTGAAGCTTTCTTT
TRBJ2-3	TRBD2	TRBV5-1	NA	CASSPGLAGGVGDTQYF	TGCGCCAGCAGCCCGGGACTAGCGGGAGGTGTGGGAGATACGCAGTATTTT
TRBJ2-5	NA	TRBV5-4	NA	CASSLKGDGKETQYF	TGTGCCAGCAGCTTGAAGGGGGACGGGAAAGAGACCCAGTACTTC
TRBJ2-1	TRBD2	TRBV5-1	NA	CASSPWASGSYNEQFF	TGCGCCAGCAGCCCCTGGGCTAGCGGGTCCTACAATGAGCAGTTCTTC
TRBJ2-1	TRBD2	TRBV7-9	NA	CASSSTTSGSSYNEQFF	TGTGCCAGCAGCTCAACGACTAGCGGAAGCTCCTACAATGAGCAGTTCTTC
TRBJ2-3	TRBD1	TRBV5-1	NA	CASSFRDREDTQYF	TGCGCCAGCAGCTTCCGGGACAGGGAAGATACGCAGTATTTT
TRBJ2-2	TRBD1	TRBV27	few	CASSLSPVRDRGFTGELFF	TGTGCCAGCAGTTTATCCCCAGTCCGGGACAGGGGTTTCACCGGGGAGCTGTTTTTT
TRBJ2-7	NA	TRBV2	few	CASSEVGLYEQYF	TGTGCCAGCAGTGAGGTGGGGCTCTACGAGCAGTACTTC
TRBJ2-3	TRBD2	TRBV9	few	CASSVAAGGNTDTQYF	TGTGCCAGCAGCGTAGCAGCGGGGGGCAACACAGATACGCAGTATTTT
TRBJ2-2	NA	TRBV5-5	NA	CASSSAPGPGELFF	TGTGCCAGCAGCTCGGCCCCAGGGCCCGGGGAGCTGTTTTTT
TRBJ2-3	TRBD2	TRBV11-2	NA	CASSPTSGVTDTQYF	TGTGCCAGCAGCCCGACTAGCGGGGTCACAGATACGCAGTATTTT
TRBJ2-5	NA	TRBV7-9	few	CASSRGTQETQYF	TGTGCCAGCAGCCGCGGGACTCAAGAGACCCAGTACTTC
TRBJ1-5	TRBD1	TRBV6-1	NA	CASRTIGQGMRPQHF	TGTGCCAGCAGGACAATAGGACAGGGGATGCGGCCCCAGCATTTT
TRBJ1-1	TRBD1	TRBV5-1	NA	CASSEGQGWTEAFF	TGCGCCAGCAGCGAGGGACAGGGTTGGACTGAAGCTTTCTTT
TRBJ2-7	NA	TRBV30	few	CAWSSPLRAGQYEQYF	TGTGCCTGGAGTTCCCCATTACGAGCGGGCCAATACGAGCAGTACTTC
TRBJ2-7	NA	TRBV15	NA	CATSREYSGSSAYEQYF	TGTGCCACCAGCAGAGAATATTCAGGGTCGAGCGCCTACGAGCAGTACTTC
TRBJ2-5	NA	TRBV7-9	many	CASSLGGLETQYF	TGTGCCAGCAGCTTAGGCGGGTTGGAGACCCAGTACTTC
TRBJ2-7	NA	TRBV9	NA	CASSPQGSYEQYF	TGTGCCAGCAGCCCCCAGGGCTCCTACGAGCAGTACTTC
TRBJ1-1	TRBD1	TRBV29-1	few	CSVVANRGDTEAFF	TGCAGCGTCGTAGCTAACAGGGGGGACACTGAAGCTTTCTTT
TRBJ1-5	TRBD1	TRBV19	few	CASSQRTGGENQPQHF	TGTGCCAGTAGTCAGCGGACAGGGGGCGAGAATCAGCCCCAGCATTTT
TRBJ2-5	TRBD2	TRBV4-1	many	CASSQPSGRERETQYF	TGCGCCAGCAGCCAGCCTAGCGGGAGGGAAAGGGAGACCCAGTACTTC
TRBJ2-7	NA	TRBV6-5	few	CASRQGWDYEQYF	TGTGCCAGCAGGCAGGGATGGGACTACGAGCAGTACTTC
TRBJ2-7	NA	TRBV5-1	few	CASISGIGESHEQYF	TGCGCCAGCATTTCGGGGATTGGGGAATCGCACGAGCAGTACTTC
TRBJ2-6	NA	TRBV27	few	CASSLSPLSGANVLTF	TGTGCCAGCAGTTTGAGTCCGCTCTCTGGGGCCAACGTCCTGACTTTC
TRBJ2-1	TRBD2	TRBV18	few	CASSPRLAGGTHNEQFF	TGTGCCAGCTCACCACGCCTAGCGGGGGGAACCCACAATGAGCAGTTCTTC
TRBJ2-1	TRBD2	TRBV10-3	NA	CAISESVVSGSAYNEQFF	TGTGCCATCAGTGAGTCGGTTGTAAGCGGGAGCGCTTACAATGAGCAGTTCTTC
TRBJ1-2	TRBD1	TRBV4-1	NA	CASSQETGWDYGYTF	TGCGCCAGCAGCCAAGAGACAGGGTGGGACTATGGCTACACCTTC
TRBJ2-7	TRBD2	TRBV5-4	few	CASSVSGTSAYEQYF	TGTGCCAGCAGCGTATCCGGGACTAGCGCGTACGAGCAGTACTTC
TRBJ1-2	TRBD1	TRBV6-5	few	CASSYSRRGNYGYTF	TGTGCCAGCAGTTACTCCCGCAGGGGGAACTATGGCTACACCTTC
TRBJ2-3	TRBD2	TRBV14	few	CASSQGAGATDTQYF	TGTGCCAGCAGCCAAGGGGCGGGAGCAACAGATACGCAGTATTTT
TRBJ2-5	NA	TRBV6-1	NA	CASSAAGSGTQYF	TGTGCCAGCAGTGCCGCGGGGTCGGGGACCCAGTACTTC
TRBJ2-2	TRBD1	TRBV10-3	NA	CAIGTANTGELFF	TGTGCCATCGGGACAGCGAACACCGGGGAGCTGTTTTTT
TRBJ2-7	TRBD2	TRBV4-1	few	CASSQAGGGPPYEQYF	TGCGCCAGCAGCCAAGCTGGGGGAGGGCCCCCCTACGAGCAGTACTTC
TRBJ2-1	NA	TRBV19	few	CASSSPSSSYNEQFF	TGTGCCAGTAGTAGTCCCTCCAGCTCCTACAATGAGCAGTTCTTC
TRBJ2-1	TRBD2	TRBV19	NA	CASQRGGQAYNEQFF	TGTGCCAGTCAGCGGGGGGGGCAGGCCTACAATGAGCAGTTCTTC
TRBJ1-3	TRBD1	TRBV2	few	CASTRQGPKRYF	TGTGCCAGCACCAGACAGGGCCCGAAACGGTATTTT
TRBJ1-1	NA	TRBV7-2	NA	CASSFRVGTEAFF	TGTGCCAGCAGCTTCAGGGTGGGCACTGAAGCTTTCTTT
TRBJ2-1	NA	TRBV27	few	CASNSRLDYEQFF	TGTGCCAGCAACTCAAGACTAGATTATGAGCAGTTCTTC
TRBJ2-7	TRBD1	TRBV6-6	NA	CASSRTGKQYF	TGTGCCAGCAGTCGGACAGGGAAGCAGTACTTC